This T cell receptor beta chain derives from a study of T cells in Graves' hyperthyroidism and ophthalmopathy. In this sample, this clonotype turned up once. With a duration under 2 months, the hyperthyroidism was newly diagnosed in patients aged 18 to 65. Clinicians diagnosed patients from clinical symptoms, serum thyroxine and TRAb, thyroid ultrasound and orbital computed tomography. There are 12 residues in the CDR3. The ends were cut back, 3 bases at V and 8 bases at J, with 13 bases in the middle. Looked up from germline, CDR1 is SQVTM and CDR2 is ANQGSEA. Template material for amplifying TCR beta CDR3 regions consisted of RNA transcripts. During a first-round RT-PCR of the TCR CDR3, the HTBI primer set was used. One entry per CDR3 protein results from TCRdb running MiXCR on the multiplex PCR reads. The table has 700,000 to 950,000 distinct CDR3 sequences, just over 35% seen once.

The receptor's source is a woman aged 40 to 50 with Graves' hyperthyroidism. The sample comprised blood. The J gene is TRBJ1-2, the V gene TRBV29-1; D might be TRBD1 (5 bases). The CDR3 reads CSVDPPGGGYTF. In nucleotides, the CDR3 is TGCAGCGTTGATCCCCCGGGGGGAGGCTACACCTTC.